These 9 T cell receptor beta chains originate from one sample sequenced in a study of T cell responses to AZD1222 COVID-19 vaccine. Here immunoSEQ multiplex PCR was the method, and the copy in TCRdb shows in-frame clones only, minus some. The profile shows 130,000 or so clones, more than 85% of them singletons. Sequences were derived from peripheral blood, sampled 28 days after the second AZD1222 dose. The source of these receptors is an adult who received the AZD1222 COVID-19 vaccine.

This chain connects TRBV11-1 to TRBJ2-5; 9 bases map to TRBD2. The length of the CDR3 is 16 residues. Germline lookup yields CDR1 SGHAT and CDR2 FQDESV (reference sequence). After removal of 3 bases from V and 0 bases from J, the junction contained 5 bases not matched to a gene. CDR3 DNA sequence: TGTGCCAGCAGCTTCGGAGCGGGGGGATACCAAGAGACCCAGTACTTC. This sequence encodes CASSFGAGGYQETQYF.

The J gene is TRBJ1-2, the V gene TRBV5-1; D not resolved. CDR3 length: 14 residues. Germline V gives CDR1 SGHRS, CDR2 YFSETQ. V was pared by 2 bases and J by 2 bases, with 10 bases between. As DNA, the CDR3 is TGCGCCAGCAGCTTAAACAGCCAGAACTATGGCTACACCTTC. Protein: CASSLNSQNYGYTF.

This clone was detected a few times. The gene calls are TRBV2 and TRBJ2-1; 9 bases align to TRBD1. The CDR3 covers 16 residues. Germline CDR1 is SNHLY and CDR2 is FYNNEI. With V trimmed by 6 bases and J by 4 bases, 10 bases remained unmatched. As DNA, the CDR3 is TGTGCCAGCAGAAGCTTCCTAGGACAGGGGTACAATGAGCAGTTCTTC. Amino acid sequence: CASRSFLGQGYNEQFF.

The rearrangement links TRBV10-2 to TRBJ2-2; D gene unclear. This CDR3 has 14 residues. The germline CDR1 and CDR2 sequences are WSHSY and SAAADI. V lost 3 bases to trimming and J lost 1 base, with 6 bases between them. The CDR3 here is CASSEQKNTGELFF. As DNA, the CDR3 is TGCGCCAGCAGTGAACAAAAGAACACCGGGGAGCTGTTTTTT.

The chain couples TRBV3-1 (or the pseudogene TRBV3-2) to TRBJ2-2, with D unclear. The V gene's germline CDR1 is LGHDT and CDR2 YNNKEL (reference sequence). This CDR3 spans 14 amino acids. The germline V and J ends were trimmed by 2 bases and 5 bases, with 9 bases remaining between them. CDR3 in amino acids: CASSQRVGTGELFF. CDR3 DNA: TGTGCCAGCAGCCAAAGAGTAGGGACCGGGGAGCTGTTTTTT.

This CDR3 is CASSLEARGQQPQHF. For the CDR3, the DNA is TGTGCCAGCAGCTTAGAGGCCAGGGGGCAACAGCCCCAGCATTTT. The chain is built from TRBV7-2 and TRBJ1-5, with TRBD1 matching 8 bases. Germline V gives CDR1 SGHTA, CDR2 FQGNSA. The V gene end was trimmed by 1 base and the J gene end by 7 bases; junction bases not matched to a gene: 6. There are 15 residues in the CDR3.

The CDR3 nucleotides are TGTGCCAGCAGTGACTCGCGGACAGATACGCAGTATTTT. It is translated as CASSDSRTDTQYF. The rearrangement joins TRBV2 to TRBJ2-3; the D is unclear. Trimming left V 3 bases short and J 3 bases short, with 7 bases between. Germline lookup yields CDR1 SNHLY and CDR2 FYNNEI. The CDR3 is made up of 13 amino acids.

The genes are TRBV7-9 and TRBJ2-2, with 8 bases that match TRBD2. V shed 2 bases, J shed 6 bases, and the junction held 5 bases outside the gene matches. The CDR3 has 15 amino acids. Germline V CDR1 and CDR2: SEHNR, FQNEAQ (reference sequence). The CDR3 nucleotides read TGTGCCAGCAGCTTACCCGGGGGGGCTTCCGGGGAGCTGTTTTTT. This encodes CASSLPGGASGELFF.

The V and J genes are TRBV6-5 and TRBJ1-5; D remains ambiguous. The CDR3 covers 13 residues. Germline lookup yields CDR1 MNHEY and CDR2 SVGAGI. The germline V and J ends were trimmed by 0 bases and 7 bases, with 7 bases remaining between them. CDR3 in amino acids: CASSYSAGQPQHF. CDR3 DNA: TGTGCCAGCAGTTACTCGGCGGGACAGCCCCAGCATTTT.